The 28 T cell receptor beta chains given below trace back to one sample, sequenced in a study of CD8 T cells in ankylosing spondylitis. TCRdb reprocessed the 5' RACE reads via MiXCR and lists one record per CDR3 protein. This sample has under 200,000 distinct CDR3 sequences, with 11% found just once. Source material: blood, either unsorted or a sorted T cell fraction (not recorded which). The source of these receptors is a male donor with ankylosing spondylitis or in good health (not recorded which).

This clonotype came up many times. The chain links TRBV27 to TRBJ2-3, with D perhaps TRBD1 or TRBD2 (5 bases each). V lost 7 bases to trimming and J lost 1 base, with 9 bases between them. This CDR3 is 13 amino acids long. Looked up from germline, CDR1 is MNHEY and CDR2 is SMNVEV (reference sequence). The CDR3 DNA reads TGTGCCAGCAATCGGGACGGCACAGATACGCAGTATTTT. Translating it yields CASNRDGTDTQYF.

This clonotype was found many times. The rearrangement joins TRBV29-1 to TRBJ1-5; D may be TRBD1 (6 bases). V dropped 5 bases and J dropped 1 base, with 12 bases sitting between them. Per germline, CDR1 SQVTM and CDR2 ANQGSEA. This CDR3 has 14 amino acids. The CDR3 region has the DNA TGCAGCGTTAGTTCGGGACAAAGCAATCAGCCCCAGCATTTT. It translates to CSVSSGQSNQPQHF.

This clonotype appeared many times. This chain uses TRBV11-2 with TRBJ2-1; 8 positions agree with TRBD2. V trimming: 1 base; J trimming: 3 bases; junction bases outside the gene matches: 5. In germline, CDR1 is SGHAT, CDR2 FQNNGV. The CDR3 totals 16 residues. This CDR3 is CASSLVGGRHYNEQFF. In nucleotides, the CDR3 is TGTGCCAGCAGCTTAGTCGGCGGGAGGCACTACAATGAGCAGTTCTTC.

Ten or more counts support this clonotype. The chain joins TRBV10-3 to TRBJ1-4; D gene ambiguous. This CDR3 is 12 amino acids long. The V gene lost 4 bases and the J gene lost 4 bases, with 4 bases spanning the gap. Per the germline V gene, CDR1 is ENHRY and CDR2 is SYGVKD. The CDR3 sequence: CAISGLNEKLFF. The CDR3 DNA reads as TGTGCCATCAGTGGGCTTAATGAAAAACTGTTTTTT.

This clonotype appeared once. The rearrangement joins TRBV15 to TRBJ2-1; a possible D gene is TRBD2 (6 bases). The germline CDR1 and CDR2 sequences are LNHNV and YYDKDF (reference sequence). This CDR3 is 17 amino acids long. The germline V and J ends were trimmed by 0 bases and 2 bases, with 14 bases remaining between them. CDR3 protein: CATSRDAGGITYNEQFF. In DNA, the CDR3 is TGTGCCACCAGCAGAGATGCTGGCGGGATCACCTACAATGAGCAGTTCTTC. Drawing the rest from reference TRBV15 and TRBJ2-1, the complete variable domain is DAMVIQNPRYQVTQFGKPVTLSCSQTLNHNVMYWYQQKSSQAPKLLFHYYDKDFNNEADTPDNFQSRRPNTSFCFLDIRSPGLGDTAMYLCATSRDAGGITYNEQFFGPGTRLTVL.

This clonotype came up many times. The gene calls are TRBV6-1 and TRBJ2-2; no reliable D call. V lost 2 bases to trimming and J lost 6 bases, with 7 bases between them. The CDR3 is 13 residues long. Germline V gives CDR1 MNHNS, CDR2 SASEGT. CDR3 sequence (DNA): TGTGCCAGCAGTGAAACTGGTGCCGGGGAGCTGTTTTTT. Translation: CASSETGAGELFF.

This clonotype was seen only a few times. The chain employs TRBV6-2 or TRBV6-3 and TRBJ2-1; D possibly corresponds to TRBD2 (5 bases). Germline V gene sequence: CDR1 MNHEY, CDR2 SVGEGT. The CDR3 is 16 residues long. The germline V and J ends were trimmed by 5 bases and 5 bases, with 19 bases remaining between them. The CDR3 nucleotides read TGTGCCAGCAGTCTTCGATCGTCCCGGGAAAACAATGAGCAGTTCTTC. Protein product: CASSLRSSRENNEQFF.

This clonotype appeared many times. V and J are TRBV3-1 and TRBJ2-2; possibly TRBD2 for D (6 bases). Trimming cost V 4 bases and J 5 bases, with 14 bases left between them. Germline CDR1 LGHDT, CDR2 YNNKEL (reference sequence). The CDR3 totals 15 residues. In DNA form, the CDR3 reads TGTGCCAGCAGCCGGTCGTCGGGAGTTACCGGGGAGCTGTTTTTT. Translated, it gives CASSRSSGVTGELFF.

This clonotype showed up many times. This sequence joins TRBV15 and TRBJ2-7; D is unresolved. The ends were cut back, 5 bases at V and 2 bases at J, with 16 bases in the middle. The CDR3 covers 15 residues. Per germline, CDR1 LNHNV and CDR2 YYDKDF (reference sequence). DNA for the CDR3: TGTGCCACCAGCGCCCTCCGAGGCGGAGCCTACGAGCAGTACTTC. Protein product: CATSALRGGAYEQYF.

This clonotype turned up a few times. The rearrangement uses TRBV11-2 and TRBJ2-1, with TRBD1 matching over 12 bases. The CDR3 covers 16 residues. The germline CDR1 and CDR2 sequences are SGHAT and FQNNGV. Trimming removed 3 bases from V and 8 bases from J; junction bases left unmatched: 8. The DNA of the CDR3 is TGTGCCAGCAGCTTCGGTGGGACAGGGGGCATTGATGAGCAGTTCTTC. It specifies CASSFGGTGGIDEQFF. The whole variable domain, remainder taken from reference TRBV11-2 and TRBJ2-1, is EAGVAQSPRYKIIEKRQSVAFWCNPISGHATLYWYQQILGQGPKLLIQFQNNGVVDDSQLPKDRFSAERLKGVDSTLKIQPAKLEDSAVYLCASSFGGTGGIDEQFFGPGTRLTVL.

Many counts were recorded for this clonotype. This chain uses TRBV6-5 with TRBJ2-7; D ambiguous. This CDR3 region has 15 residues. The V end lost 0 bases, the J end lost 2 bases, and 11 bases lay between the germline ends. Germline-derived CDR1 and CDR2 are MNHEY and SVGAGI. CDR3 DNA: TGTGCCAGCAGTTACTCCCTGACTGGAGCCTACGAGCAGTACTTC. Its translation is CASSYSLTGAYEQYF.

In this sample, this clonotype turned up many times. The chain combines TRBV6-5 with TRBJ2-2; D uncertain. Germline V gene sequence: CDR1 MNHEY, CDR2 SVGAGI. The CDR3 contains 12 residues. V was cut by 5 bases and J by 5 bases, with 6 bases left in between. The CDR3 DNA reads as TGTGCCAGCAGTCGGGCAACCGGGGAGCTGTTTTTT. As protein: CASSRATGELFF.

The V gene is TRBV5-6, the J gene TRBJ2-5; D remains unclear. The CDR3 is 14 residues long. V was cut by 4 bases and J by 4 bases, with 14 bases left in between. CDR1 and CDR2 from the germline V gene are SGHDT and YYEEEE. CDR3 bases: TGTGCCAGCAGCCCCTACCTTTCGGGAGAGACCCAGTACTTC. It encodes CASSPYLSGETQYF.

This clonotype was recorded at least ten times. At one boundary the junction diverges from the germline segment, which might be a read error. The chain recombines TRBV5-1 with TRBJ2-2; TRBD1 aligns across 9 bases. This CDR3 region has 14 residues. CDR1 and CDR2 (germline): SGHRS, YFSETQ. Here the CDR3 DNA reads TGCGCCAGCAGCCTCCTCCCGGGACAGGGTTCTGATGTTTTT. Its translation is CASSLLPGQGSDVF.

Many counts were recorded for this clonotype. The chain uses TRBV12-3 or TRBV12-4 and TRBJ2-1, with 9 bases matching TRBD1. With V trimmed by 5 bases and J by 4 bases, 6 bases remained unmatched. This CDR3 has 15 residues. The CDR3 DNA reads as TGTGCCAGCAGTCCGGACAGGGGACCGTACAATGAGCAGTTCTTC. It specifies CASSPDRGPYNEQFF.

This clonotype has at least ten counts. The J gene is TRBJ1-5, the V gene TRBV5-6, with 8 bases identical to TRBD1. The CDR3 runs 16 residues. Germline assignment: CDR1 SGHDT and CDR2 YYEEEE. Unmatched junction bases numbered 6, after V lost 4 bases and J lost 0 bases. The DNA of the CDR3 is TGTGCCAGCAGCCCCGGGACAGGCGATAGCAATCAGCCCCAGCATTTT. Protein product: CASSPGTGDSNQPQHF.

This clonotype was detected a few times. The DNA for the CDR3 is TGCGCCAGCAGCACGCAGGGTGACGGGGAGCTGTTTTTT. Protein product: CASSTQGDGELFF. V usage is TRBV5-1 and J usage is TRBJ2-2, with D possibly being TRBD1 (5 bases). The CDR3 runs 13 residues. V gave up 4 bases and J gave up 7 bases, with 11 bases separating them. The germline CDR1 and CDR2 sequences are SGHRS and YFSETQ.

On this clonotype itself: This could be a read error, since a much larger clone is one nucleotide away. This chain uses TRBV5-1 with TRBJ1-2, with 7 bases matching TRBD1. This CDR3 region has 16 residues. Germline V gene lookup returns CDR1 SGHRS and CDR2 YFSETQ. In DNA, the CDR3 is TGCGCCAGCAGCTACACTGGACAGGCCTTTTCCTATGACTACACCTTC. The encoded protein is CASSYTGQAFSYDYTF. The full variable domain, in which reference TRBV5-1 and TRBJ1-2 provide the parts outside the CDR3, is KAGVTQTPRYLIKTRGQQVTLSCSPISGHRSVSWYQQTPGQGLQFLFEYFSETQRNKGNFPGRFSGRQFSNSRSEMNVSTLELGDSALYLCASSYTGQAFSYDYTFGSGTRLTVV.

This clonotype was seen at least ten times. The CDR3 DNA reads as TGCAGCGCCGAGGGGGCCTTAGCGGGAATCCGCCCAATTTTCTCTGGGGCCAACGTCCTGACTTTC. Encoded protein: CSAEGALAGIRPIFSGANVLTF. The chain carries TRBV29-1 and TRBJ2-6; maybe TRBD2 (8 bases). This CDR3 is 22 amino acids long. CDR1 and CDR2 (germline): SQVTM, ANQGSEA. V lost 7 bases to trimming and J lost 0 bases, with 34 bases between them.

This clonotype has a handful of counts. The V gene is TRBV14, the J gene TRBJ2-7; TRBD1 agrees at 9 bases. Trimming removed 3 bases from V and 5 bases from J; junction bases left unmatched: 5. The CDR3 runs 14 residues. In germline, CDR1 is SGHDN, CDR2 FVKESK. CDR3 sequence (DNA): TGTGCCAGCAGCCAGGGACAGGGAACAGACGAGCAGTACTTC. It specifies CASSQGQGTDEQYF.

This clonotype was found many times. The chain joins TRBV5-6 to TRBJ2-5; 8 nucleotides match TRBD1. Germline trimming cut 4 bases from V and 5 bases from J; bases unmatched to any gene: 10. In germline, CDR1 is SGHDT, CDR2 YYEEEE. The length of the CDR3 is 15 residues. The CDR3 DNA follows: TGTGCCAGCAGCCTAGGACAGGGCGTTTCGGAGACCCAGTACTTC. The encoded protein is CASSLGQGVSETQYF.

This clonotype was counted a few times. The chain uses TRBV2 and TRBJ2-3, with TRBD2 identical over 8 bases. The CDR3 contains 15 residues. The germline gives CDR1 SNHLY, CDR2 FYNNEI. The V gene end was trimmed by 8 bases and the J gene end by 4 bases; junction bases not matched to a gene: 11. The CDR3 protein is CASRGTRGIADTQYF. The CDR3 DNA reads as TGTGCCAGCCGTGGGACTAGGGGGATCGCAGATACGCAGTATTTT.

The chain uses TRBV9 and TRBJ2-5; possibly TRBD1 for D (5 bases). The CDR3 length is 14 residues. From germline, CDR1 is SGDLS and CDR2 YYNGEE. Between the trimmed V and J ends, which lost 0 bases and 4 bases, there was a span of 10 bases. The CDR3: CASSVADSRETQYF. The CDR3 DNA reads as TGTGCCAGCAGCGTAGCCGACAGCCGAGAGACCCAGTACTTC.

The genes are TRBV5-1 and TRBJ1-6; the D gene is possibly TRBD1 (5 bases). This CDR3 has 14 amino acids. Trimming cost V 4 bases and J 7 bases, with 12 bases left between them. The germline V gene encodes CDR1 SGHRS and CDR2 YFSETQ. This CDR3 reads CASSIQGTNSPLHF. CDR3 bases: TGCGCCAGCAGCATCCAGGGCACCAATTCACCCCTCCACTTT.

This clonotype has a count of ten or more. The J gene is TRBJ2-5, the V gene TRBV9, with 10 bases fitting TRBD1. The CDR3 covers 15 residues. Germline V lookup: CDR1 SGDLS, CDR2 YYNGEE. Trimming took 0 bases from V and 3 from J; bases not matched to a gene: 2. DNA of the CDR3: TGTGCCAGCAGCGTAGGGGGACAGGGGAAAGAGACCCAGTACTTC. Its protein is CASSVGGQGKETQYF.

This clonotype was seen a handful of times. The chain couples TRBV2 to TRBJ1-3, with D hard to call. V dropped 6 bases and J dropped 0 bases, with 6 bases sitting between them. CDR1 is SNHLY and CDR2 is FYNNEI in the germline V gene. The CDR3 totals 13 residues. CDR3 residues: CASSVSSGNTIYF. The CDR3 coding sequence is TGTGCCAGCAGCGTCAGCTCTGGAAACACCATATATTTT.

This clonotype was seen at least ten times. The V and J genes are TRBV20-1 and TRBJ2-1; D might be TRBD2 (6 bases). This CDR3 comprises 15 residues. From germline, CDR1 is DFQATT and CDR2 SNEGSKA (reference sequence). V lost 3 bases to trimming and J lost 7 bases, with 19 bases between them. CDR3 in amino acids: CSASSAGLPGNEQFF. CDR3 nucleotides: TGCAGTGCTAGCTCGGCGGGACTGCCTGGGAATGAGCAGTTCTTC.

The CDR3 coding sequence is TGCGCCAGCAGCCAAGGGCGTCAGACTGAAGCTTTCTTT. Translated, it gives CASSQGRQTEAFF. This rearrangement joins TRBV4-3 to TRBJ1-1; the D is unclear. V was cut by 1 base and J by 5 bases, with 8 bases left in between. The CDR3 spans 13 residues. Germline V gene data show CDR1 as LGHNA and CDR2 as YSLEER.